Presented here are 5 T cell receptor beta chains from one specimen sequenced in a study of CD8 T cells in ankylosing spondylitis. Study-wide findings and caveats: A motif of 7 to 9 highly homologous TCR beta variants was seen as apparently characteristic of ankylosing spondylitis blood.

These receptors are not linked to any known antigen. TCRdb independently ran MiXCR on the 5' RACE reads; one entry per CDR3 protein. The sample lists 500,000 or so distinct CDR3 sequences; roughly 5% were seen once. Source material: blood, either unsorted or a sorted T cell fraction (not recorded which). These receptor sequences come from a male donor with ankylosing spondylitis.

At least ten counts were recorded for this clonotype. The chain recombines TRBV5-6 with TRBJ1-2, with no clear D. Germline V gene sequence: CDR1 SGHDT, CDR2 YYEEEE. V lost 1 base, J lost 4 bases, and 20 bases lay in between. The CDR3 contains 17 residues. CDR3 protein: CASSLWAIGQALYGYTF. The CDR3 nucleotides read TGTGCCAGCAGCTTGTGGGCGATCGGCCAAGCCCTCTATGGCTACACCTTC.

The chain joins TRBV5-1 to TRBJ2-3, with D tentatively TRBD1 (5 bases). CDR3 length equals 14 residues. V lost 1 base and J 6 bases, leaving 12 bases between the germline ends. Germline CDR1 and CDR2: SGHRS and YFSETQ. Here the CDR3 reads CASSLSHKGDTQYF. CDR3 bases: TGCGCCAGCAGCTTGTCGCACAAGGGGGATACGCAGTATTTT.

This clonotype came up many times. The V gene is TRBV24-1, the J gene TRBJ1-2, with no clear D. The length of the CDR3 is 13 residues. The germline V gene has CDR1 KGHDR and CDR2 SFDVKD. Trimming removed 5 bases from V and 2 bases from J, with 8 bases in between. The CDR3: CATSGVSNYGYTF. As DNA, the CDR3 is TGTGCCACCAGTGGCGTTTCCAACTATGGCTACACCTTC.

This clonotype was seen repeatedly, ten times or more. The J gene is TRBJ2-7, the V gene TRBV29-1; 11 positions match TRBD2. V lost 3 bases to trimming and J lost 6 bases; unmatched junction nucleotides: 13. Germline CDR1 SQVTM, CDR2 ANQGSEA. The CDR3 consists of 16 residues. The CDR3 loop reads CSVDLTSGSLGGEQYF. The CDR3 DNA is TGCAGCGTTGACCTAACTAGCGGGAGCTTAGGTGGCGAGCAGTACTTC.

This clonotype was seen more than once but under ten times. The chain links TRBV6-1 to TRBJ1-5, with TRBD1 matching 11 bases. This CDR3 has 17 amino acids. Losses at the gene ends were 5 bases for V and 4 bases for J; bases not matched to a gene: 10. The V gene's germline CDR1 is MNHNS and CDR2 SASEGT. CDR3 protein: CASSKRTGGRGNQPQHF. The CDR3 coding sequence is TGTGCCAGCAGTAAACGGACAGGGGGCAGGGGGAATCAGCCCCAGCATTTT.